The clone carrying this TCR beta chain came up a few times. Its target is not known. The sample comes from a study of type 1 regulatory T cells. Study background: T-allo10 is a Tr1-enriched, alloantigen-specific CD4 T cell product made in vitro.

The CDR3 spans 11 residues. V was clipped by 7 bases and J by 6 bases, with 8 bases between them. CDR1 and CDR2 (germline): MDHEN, SYDVKM. One entry per CDR3 protein, called by TCRdb with MiXCR from the reads. Among fewer than 25,000 distinct CDR3 sequences, around half were seen once, and the ten largest hold around 4.8%. The genes are TRBV28 and TRBJ2-3; D not certain. The sequence was collected from a human donor in good health. Sequenced sample: cultured T cells, either the whole culture or a sorted T cell fraction (not recorded which). The CDR3 spells CASTNRDTQYF. In DNA, the CDR3 is TGTGCCAGCACCAACCGGGATACGCAGTATTTT.